This T cell receptor beta chain is drawn from a study of post-analysis software for immune sequencing data. About the study: Relapsing-remitting, secondary progressive and progressive-relapsing multiple sclerosis courses were included. Findings of the study overall: Relative to controls, patients had 4 or 5 TRBV segments at higher frequency, with TRBV5-6, TRBV5-1 and TRBV20-1 among these. With F measure, samples from one preparation batch clustered together strongly. Those with multiple sclerosis, the patient group, showed significantly lower normalized Chao1 diversity than controls.

Unique molecular identifiers were built into the TCR beta cDNA libraries. TCRdb fed the PCR reads into MiXCR, producing one record per CDR3 protein. The table lists 550,000 to 700,000 distinct CDR3 sequences, 44% of them singletons. Germline V gene sequence: CDR1 SGDLS, CDR2 YYNGEE. This CDR3 has 13 amino acids. V lost 3 bases, J lost 5 bases, and 11 bases lay in between. Details on this clonotype: Its target is not known.

The receptor was isolated from a girl between 5 and 17 years old with multiple sclerosis. The V and J genes are TRBV9 and TRBJ2-5; D is unclear. Sequenced sample: blood. The CDR3 DNA reads TGTGCCAGCAGCGCAGGAAGGAAGGAGACCCAGTACTTC. Protein: CASSAGRKETQYF.